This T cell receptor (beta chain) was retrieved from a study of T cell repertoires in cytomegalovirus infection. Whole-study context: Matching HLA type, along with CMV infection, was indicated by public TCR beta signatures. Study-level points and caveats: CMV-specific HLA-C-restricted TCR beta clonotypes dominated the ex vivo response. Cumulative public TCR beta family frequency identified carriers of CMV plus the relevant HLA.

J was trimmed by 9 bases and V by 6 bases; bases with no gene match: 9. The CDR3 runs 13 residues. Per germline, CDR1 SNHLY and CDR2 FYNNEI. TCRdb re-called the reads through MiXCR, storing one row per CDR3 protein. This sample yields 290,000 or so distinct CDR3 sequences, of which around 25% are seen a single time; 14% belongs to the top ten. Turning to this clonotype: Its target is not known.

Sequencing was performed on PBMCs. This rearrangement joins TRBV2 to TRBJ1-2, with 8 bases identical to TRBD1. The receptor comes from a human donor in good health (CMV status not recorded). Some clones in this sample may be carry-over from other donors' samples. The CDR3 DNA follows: TGTGCCAGCAGCAGACAGGGGCTTATGAGCTACACCTTC. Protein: CASSRQGLMSYTF.